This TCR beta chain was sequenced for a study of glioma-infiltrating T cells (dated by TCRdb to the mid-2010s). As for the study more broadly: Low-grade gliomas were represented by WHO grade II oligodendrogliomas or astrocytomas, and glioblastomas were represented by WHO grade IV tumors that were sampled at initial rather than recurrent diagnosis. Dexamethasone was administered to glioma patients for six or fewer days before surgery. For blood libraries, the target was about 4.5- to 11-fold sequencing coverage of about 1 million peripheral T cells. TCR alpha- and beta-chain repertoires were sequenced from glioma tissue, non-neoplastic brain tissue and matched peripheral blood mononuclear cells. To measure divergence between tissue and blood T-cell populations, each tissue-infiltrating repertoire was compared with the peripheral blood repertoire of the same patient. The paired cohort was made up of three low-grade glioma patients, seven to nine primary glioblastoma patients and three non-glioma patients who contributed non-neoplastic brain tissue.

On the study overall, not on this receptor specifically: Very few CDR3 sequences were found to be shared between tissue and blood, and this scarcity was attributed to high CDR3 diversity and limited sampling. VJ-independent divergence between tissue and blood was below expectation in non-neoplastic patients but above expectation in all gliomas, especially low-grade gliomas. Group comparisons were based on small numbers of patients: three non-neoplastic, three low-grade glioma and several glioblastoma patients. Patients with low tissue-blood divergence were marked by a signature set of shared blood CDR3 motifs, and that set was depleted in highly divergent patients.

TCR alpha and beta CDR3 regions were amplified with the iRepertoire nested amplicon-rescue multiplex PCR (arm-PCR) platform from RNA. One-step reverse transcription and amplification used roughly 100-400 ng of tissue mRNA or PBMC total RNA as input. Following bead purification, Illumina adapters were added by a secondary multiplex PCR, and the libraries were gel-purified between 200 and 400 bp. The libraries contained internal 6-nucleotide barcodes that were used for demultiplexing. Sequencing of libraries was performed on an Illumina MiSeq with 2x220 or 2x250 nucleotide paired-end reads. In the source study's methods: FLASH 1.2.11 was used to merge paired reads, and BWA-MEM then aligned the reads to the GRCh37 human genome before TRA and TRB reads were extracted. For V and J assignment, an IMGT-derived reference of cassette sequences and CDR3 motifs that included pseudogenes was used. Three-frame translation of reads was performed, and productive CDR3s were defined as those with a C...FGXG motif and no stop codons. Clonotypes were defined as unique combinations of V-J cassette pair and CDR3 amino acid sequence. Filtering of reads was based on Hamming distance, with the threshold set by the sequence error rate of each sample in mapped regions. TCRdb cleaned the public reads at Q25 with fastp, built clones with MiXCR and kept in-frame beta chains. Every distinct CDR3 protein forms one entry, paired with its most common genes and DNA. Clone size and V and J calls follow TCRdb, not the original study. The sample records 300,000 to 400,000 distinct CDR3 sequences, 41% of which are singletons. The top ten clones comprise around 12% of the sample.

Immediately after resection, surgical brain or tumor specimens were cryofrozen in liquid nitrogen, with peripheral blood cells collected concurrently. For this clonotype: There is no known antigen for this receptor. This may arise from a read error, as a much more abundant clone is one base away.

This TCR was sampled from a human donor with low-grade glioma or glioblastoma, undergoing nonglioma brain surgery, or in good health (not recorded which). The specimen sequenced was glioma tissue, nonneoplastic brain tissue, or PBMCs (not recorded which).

The CDR3: CAGNVNTEAFF. The nucleotides are TGTGCCGGCAACGTGAACACTGAAGCTTTCTTT. The sequence is built from TRBV28 and TRBJ1-1, with the identity of the D gene unclear. Relative to germline, V is 11 bases shorter and J is 0 bases shorter, with 7 bases between their ends. Spanning cysteine to phenylalanine, the CDR3 consists of 11 amino acids. Only the CDR3 part of the read is kept: 33 bases, read in frame from the first base. For CDR1 and CDR2, the germline V gene lists MDHEN and SYDVKM.